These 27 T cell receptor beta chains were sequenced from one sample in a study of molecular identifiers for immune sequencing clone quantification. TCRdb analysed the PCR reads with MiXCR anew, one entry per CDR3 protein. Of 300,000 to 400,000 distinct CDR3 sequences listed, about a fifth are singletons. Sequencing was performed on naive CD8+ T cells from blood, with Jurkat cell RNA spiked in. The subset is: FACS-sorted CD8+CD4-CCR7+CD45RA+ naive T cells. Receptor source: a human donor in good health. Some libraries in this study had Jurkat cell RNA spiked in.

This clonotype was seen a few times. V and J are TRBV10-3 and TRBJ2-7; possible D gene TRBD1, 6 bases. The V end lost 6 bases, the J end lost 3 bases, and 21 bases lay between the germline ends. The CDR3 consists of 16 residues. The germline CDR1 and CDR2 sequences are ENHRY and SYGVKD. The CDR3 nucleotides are TGTGCCATCAGCGAAACTTGGGACACCGCGGACTACGAGCAGTACTTC. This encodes CAISETWDTADYEQYF.

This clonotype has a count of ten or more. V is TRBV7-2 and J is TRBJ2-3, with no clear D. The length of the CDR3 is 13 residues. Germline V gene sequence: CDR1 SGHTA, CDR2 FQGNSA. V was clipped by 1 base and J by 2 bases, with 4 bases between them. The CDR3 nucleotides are TGTGCCAGCAGCTTAGGGTACACAGATACGCAGTATTTT. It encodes CASSLGYTDTQYF.

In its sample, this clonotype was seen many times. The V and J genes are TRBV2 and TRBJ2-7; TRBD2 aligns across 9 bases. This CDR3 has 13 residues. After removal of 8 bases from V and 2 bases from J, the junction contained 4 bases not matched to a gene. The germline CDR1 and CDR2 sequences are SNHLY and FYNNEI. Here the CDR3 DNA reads TGTGCCAGCCGGGGACTAGCCGCCTACGAGCAGTACTTC. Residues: CASRGLAAYEQYF.

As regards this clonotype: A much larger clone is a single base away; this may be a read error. In DNA, the CDR3 is TGTGCCAGCGGTTCCCTGACAGGAGACTACAATGAGCAGTTCTTC. The encoded protein is CASGSLTGDYNEQFF. The J gene is TRBJ2-1, the V gene TRBV28; D may be TRBD1 (6 bases). CDR1 and CDR2 from the germline V gene are MDHEN and SYDVKM. The CDR3 runs to 15 residues. The germline V and J ends were trimmed by 8 bases and 3 bases, with 17 bases remaining between them.

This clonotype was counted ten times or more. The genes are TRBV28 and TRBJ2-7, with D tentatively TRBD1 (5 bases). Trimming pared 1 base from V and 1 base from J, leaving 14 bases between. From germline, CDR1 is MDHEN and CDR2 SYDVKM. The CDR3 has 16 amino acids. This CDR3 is CASSLSGFDRSYEQYF. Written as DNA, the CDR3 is TGTGCCAGCAGTTTATCAGGGTTTGATAGGTCCTACGAGCAGTACTTC.

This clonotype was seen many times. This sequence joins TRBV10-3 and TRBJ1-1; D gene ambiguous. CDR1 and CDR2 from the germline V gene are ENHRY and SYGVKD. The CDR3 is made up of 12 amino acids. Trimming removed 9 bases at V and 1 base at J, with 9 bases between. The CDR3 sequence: CAIFDGNTEAFF. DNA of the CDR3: TGTGCCATTTTCGACGGGAACACTGAAGCTTTCTTT.

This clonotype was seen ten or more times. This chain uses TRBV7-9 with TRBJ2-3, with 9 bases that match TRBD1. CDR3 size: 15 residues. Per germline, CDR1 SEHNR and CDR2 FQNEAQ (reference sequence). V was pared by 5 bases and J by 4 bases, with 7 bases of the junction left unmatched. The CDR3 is CASSDGTGTADTQYF. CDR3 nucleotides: TGTGCCAGCAGCGACGGGACAGGGACGGCAGATACGCAGTATTTT.

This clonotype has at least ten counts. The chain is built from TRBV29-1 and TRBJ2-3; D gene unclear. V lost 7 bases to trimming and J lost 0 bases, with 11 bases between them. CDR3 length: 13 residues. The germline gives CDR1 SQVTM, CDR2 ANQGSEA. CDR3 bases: TGCAGCGCCGCAGGTTCTAGCACAGATACGCAGTATTTT. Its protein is CSAAGSSTDTQYF.

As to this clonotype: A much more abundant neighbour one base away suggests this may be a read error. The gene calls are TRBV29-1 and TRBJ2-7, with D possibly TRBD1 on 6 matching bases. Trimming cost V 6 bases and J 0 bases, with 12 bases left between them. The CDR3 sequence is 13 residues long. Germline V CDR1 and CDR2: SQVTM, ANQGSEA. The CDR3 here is CSVRDKCSYEQYF. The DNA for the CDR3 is TGCAGCGTACGGGACAAGTGCTCCTACGAGCAGTACTTC.

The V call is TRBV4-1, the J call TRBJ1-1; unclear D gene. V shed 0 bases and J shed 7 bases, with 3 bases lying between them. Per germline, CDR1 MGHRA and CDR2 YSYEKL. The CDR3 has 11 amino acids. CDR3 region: CASSQEYEAFF. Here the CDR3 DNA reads TGCGCCAGCAGCCAAGAATATGAAGCTTTCTTT.

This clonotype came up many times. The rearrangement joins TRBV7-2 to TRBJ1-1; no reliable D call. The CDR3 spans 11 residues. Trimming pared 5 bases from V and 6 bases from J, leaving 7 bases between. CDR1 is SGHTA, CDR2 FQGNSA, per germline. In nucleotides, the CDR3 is TGTGCCAGCAGCCCACACCCTGAAGCTTTCTTT. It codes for CASSPHPEAFF.

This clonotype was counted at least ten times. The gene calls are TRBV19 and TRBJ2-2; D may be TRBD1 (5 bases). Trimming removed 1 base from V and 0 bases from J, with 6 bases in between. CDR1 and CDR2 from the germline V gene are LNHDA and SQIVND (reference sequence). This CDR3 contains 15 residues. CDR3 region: CASSIGTTNTGELFF. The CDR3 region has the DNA TGTGCCAGTAGTATAGGGACAACGAACACCGGGGAGCTGTTTTTT.

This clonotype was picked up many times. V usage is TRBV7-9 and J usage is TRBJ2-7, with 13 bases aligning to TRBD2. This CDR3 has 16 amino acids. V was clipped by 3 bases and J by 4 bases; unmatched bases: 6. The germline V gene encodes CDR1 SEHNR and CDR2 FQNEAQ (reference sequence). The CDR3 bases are TGTGCCAGCAGCTTGAGGACTAGCGGGGGACCATACGAGCAGTACTTC. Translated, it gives CASSLRTSGGPYEQYF.

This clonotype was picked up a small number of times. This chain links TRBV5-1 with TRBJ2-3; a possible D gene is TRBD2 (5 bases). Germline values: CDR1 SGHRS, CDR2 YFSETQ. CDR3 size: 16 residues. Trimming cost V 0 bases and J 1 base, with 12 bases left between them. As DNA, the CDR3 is TGCGCCAGCAGCTTGGACGCTGGAGGCGGCACAGATACGCAGTATTTT. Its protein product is CASSLDAGGGTDTQYF.

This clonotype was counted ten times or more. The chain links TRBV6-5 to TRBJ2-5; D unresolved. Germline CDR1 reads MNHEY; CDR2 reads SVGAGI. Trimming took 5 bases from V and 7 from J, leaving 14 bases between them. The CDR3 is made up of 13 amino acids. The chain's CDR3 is CASSQGYLATQYF. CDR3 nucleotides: TGTGCCAGCAGTCAAGGGTACTTGGCGACCCAGTACTTC.

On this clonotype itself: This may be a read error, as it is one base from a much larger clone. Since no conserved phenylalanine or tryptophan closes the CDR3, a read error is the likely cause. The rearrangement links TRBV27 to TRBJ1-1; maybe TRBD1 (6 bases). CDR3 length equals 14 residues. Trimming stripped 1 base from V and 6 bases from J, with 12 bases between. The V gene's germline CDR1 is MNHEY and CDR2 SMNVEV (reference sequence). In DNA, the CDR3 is TGTGCCAGCAGTTTATACCAGGGGAGCCCTGAAGCTTTCCTT. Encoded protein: CASSLYQGSPEAFL.

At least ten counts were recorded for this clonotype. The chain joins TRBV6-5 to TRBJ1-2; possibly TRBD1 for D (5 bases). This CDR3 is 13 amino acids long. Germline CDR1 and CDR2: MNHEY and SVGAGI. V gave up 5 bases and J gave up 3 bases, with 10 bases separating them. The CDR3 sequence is CASSQGWDYGYTF. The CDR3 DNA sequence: TGTGCCAGCAGTCAGGGATGGGACTATGGCTACACCTTC.

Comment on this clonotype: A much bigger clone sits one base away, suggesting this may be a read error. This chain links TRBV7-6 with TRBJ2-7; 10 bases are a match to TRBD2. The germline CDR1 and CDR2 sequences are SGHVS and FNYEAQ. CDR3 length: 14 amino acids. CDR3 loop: CVSSLERGGYEQYF. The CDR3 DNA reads TGTGTCAGCAGCCTTGAGCGGGGGGGGTACGAGCAGTACTTC.

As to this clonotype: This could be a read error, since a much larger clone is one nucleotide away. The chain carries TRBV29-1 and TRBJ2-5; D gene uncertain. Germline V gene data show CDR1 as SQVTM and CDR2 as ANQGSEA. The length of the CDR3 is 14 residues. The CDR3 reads CSVAMWRQQETQCF. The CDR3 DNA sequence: TGCAGCGTTGCTATGTGGCGGCAGCAAGAGACCCAGTGCTTC.

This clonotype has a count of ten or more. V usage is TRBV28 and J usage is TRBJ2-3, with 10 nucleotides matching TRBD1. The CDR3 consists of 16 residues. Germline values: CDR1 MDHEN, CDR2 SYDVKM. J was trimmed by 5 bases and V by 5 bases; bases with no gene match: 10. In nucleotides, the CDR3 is TGTGCCAGCAGTGTGACCCGGGACAGGGGTGTAGATACGCAGTATTTT. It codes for CASSVTRDRGVDTQYF.

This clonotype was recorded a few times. The CDR3 nucleotides read TGTGCCAGCAGTGAAGCGGTCAACACAAAGGGGACCTACGAGCAGTACTTC. It is translated as CASSEAVNTKGTYEQYF. This chain connects TRBV6-1 to TRBJ2-7; possible D gene TRBD1, 5 bases. Trimming removed 0 bases from V and 2 bases from J, with 17 bases in between. The CDR3 length is 17 residues. Germline values: CDR1 MNHNS, CDR2 SASEGT.

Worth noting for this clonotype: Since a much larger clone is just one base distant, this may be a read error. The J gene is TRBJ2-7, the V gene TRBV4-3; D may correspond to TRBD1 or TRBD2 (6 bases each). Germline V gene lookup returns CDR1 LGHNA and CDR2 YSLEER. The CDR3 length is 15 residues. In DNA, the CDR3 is TGCGCCAGCGGCCAAGGGCGCGGGGACACTTACGAGCAGTACTTC. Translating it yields CASGQGRGDTYEQYF.

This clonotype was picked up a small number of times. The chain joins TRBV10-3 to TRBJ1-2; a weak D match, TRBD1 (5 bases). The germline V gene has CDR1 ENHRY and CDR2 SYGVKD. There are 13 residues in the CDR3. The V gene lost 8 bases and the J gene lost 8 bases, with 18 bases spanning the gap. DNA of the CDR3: TGTGCCATCCTCGTCGGGTCTTCAGGGGGCTACACCTTC. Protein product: CAILVGSSGGYTF.

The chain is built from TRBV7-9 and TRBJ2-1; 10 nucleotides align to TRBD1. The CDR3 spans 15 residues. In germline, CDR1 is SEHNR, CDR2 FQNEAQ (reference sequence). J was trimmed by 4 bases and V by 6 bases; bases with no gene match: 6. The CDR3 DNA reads TGTGCCAGCAGTCCGGGGACAGGGGTGTACAATGAGCAGTTCTTC. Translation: CASSPGTGVYNEQFF. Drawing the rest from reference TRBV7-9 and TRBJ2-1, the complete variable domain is DTGVSQNPRHKITKRGQNVTFRCDPISEHNRLYWYRQTLGQGPEFLTYFQNEAQLEKSRLLSDRFSAERPKGSFSTLEIQRTEQGDSAMYLCASSPGTGVYNEQFFGPGTRLTVL.

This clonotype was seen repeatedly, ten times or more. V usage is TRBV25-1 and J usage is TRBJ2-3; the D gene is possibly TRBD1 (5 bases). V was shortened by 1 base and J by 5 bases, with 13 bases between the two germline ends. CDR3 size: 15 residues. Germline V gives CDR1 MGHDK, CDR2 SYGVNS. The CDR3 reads CASSESGGTGDTQYF. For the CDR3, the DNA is TGTGCCAGCAGTGAATCTGGCGGAACAGGAGATACGCAGTATTTT. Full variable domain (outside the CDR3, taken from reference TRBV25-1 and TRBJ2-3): EADIYQTPRYLVIGTGKKITLECSQTMGHDKMYWYQQDPGMELHLIHYSYGVNSTEKGDLSSESTVSRIRTEHFPLTLESARPSHTSQYLCASSESGGTGDTQYFGPGTRLTVL.

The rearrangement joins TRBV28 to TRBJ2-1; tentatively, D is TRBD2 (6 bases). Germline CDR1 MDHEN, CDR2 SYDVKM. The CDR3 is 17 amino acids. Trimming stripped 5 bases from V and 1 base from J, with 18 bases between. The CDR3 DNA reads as TGTGCCAGCAGTCCCCGGAGTCCGGGGAGGTCCTACAATGAGCAGTTCTTC. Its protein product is CASSPRSPGRSYNEQFF.

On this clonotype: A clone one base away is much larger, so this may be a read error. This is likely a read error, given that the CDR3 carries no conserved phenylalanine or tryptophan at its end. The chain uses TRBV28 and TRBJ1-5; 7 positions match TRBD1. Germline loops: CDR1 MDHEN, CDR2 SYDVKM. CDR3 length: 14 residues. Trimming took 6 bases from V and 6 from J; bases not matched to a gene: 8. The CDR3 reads CASSPEDRRQPQHS. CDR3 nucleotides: TGTGCCAGCAGCCCAGAGGACAGGCGTCAGCCCCAGCATTCT.